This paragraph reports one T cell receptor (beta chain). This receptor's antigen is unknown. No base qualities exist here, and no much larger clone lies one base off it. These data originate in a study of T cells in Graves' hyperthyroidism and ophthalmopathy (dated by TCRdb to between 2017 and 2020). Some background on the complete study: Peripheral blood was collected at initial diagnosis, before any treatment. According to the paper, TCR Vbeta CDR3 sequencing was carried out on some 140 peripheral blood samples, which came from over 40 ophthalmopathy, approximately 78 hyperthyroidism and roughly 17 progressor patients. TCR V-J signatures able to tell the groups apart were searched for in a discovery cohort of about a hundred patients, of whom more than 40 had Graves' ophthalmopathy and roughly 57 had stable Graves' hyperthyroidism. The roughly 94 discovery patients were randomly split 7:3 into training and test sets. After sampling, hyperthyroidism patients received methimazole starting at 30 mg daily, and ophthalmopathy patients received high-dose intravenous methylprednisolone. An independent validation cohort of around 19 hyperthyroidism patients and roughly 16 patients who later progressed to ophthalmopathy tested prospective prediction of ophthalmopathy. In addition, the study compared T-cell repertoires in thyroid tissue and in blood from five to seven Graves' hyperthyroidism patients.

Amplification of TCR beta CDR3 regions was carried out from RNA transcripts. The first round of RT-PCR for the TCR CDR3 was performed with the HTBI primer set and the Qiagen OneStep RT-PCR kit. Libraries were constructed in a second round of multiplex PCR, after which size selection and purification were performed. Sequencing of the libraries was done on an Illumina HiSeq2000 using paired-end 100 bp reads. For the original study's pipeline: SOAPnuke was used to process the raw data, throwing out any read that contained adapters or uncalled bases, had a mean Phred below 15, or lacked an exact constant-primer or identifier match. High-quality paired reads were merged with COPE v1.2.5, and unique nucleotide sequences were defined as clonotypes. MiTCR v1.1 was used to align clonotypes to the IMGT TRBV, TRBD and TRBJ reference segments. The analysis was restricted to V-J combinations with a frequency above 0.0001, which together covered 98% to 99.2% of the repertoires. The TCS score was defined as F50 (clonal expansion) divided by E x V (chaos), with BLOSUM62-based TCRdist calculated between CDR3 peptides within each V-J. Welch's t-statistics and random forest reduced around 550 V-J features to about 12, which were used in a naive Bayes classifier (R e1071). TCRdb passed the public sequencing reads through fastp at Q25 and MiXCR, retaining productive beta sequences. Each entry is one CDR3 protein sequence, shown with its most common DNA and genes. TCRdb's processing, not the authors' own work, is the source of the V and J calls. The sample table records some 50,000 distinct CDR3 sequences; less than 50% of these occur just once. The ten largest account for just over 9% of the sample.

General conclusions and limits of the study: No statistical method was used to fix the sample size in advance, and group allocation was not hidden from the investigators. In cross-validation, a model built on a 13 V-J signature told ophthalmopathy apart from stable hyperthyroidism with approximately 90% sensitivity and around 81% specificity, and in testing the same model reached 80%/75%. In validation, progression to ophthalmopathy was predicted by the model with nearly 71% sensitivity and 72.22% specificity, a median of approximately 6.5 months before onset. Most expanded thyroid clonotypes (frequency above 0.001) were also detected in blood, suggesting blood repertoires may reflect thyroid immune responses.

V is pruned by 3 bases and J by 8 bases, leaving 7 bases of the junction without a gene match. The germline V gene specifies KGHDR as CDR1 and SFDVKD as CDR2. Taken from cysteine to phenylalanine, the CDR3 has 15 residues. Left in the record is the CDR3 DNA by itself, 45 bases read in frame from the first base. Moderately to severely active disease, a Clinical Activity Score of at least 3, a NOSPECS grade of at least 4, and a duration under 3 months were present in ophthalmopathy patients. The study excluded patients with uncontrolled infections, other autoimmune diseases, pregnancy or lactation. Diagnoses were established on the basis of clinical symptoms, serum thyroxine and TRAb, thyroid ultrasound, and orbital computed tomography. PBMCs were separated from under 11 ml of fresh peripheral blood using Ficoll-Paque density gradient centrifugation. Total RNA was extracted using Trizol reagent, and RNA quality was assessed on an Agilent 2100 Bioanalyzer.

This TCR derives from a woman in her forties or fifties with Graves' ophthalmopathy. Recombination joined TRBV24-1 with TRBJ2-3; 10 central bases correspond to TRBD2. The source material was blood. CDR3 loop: CATSDILAGAVTQYF. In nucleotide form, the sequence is TGTGCCACCAGTGATATCCTAGCGGGAGCAGTTACGCAGTATTTT.